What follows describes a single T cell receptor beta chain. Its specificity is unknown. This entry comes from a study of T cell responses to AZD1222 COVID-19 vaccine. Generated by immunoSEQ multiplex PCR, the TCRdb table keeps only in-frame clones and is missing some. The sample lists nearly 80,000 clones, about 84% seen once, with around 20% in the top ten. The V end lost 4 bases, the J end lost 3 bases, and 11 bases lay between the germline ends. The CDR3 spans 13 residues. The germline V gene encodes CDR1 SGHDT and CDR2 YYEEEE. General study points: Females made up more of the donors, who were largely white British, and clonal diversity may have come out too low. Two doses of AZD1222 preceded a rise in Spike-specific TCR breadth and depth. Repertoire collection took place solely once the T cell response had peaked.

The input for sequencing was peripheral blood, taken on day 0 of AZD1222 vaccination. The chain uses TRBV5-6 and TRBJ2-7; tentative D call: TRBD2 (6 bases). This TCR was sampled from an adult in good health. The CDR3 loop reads CASSRGLLYEQYF. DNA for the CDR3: TGTGCCAGCAGCCGGGGACTCCTCTACGAGCAGTACTTC.